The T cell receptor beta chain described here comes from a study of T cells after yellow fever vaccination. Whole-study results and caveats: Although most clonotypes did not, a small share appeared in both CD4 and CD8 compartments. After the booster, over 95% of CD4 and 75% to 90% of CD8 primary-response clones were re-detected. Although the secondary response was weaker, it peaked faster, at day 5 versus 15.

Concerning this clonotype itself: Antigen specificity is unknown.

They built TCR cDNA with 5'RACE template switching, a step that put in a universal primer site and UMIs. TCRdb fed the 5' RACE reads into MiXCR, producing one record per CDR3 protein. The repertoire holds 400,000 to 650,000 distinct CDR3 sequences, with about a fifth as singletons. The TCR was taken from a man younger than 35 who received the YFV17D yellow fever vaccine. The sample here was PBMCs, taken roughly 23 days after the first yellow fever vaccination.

CDR3 sequence reads: CASALSLGGGAGETQYF. Here the CDR3 DNA reads TGTGCCAGCGCCCTGAGCTTGGGCGGGGGGGCCGGTGAGACCCAGTACTTC. The chain is built from TRBV12-3 or TRBV12-4 and TRBJ2-5; 9 positions agree with TRBD2. V dropped 8 bases and J dropped 5; count of bases not matched to a gene: 18. This CDR3 spans 17 amino acids.